These T cell receptor beta chains were read from a single sample in a study of shared clonotypes between healthy human individuals. Clones were read by immunoSEQ multiplex PCR, and TCRdb kept only the in-frame ones, dropping some. This sample carries around 610,000 clones, approximately 96% of them seen once, and the ten largest clones take 0.11%. The sequenced material came from naive CD8+ T cells sorted from blood. The source is a woman aged 30 to 39 in good health. Each CDR3 is given with its conserved first and last residue. Each record gives: J gene, V gene, CDR3 protein.

j_call: TRBJ1-3; v_call: TRBV6-1; cdr3_aa: CASSREFISGNTIYF
j_call: TRBJ2-5; v_call: TRBV11-2; cdr3_aa: CASSLVAGSQETQYF
j_call: TRBJ2-7; v_call: TRBV6-6; cdr3_aa: CASSYAHEQYF
j_call: TRBJ2-7; v_call: TRBV5-4; cdr3_aa: CASSKQGEGEQYF
j_call: TRBJ2-1; v_call: TRBV29-1; cdr3_aa: CSVYGTGGNNEQFF
j_call: TRBJ2-7; v_call: TRBV7-6; cdr3_aa: CASSLGTGTEQYF
j_call: TRBJ1-1; v_call: TRBV30; cdr3_aa: CAWSWGVRTEAFF
j_call: TRBJ1-2; v_call: TRBV27; cdr3_aa: CASSFAGGTGGKNYGYTF
j_call: TRBJ2-5; v_call: TRBV7-6; cdr3_aa: CASSLTAGGRQETQYF
j_call: TRBJ2-3; v_call: TRBV30; cdr3_aa: CAWSGTDLRVGTDTQYF
j_call: TRBJ2-7; v_call: TRBV7-9; cdr3_aa: CASSLDQGSSSYEQYF
j_call: TRBJ2-1; v_call: TRBV10-3; cdr3_aa: CAISDPRRTEQFF
j_call: TRBJ1-1; v_call: TRBV28; cdr3_aa: CASSFAGRQPILTSEAFF
j_call: TRBJ2-7; v_call: TRBV6-5; cdr3_aa: CASSYPTAGGSYEQYF
j_call: TRBJ1-5; v_call: TRBV6-5; cdr3_aa: CAAGGWSNQPQHF
j_call: TRBJ2-4; v_call: TRBV27; cdr3_aa: CASSFLPAGSKNIQYF
j_call: TRBJ2-3; v_call: TRBV19; cdr3_aa: CASSIPGSSTDTQYF
j_call: TRBJ2-7; v_call: TRBV7-6; cdr3_aa: CASSPAGSSYEQYF
j_call: TRBJ1-2; v_call: TRBV28; cdr3_aa: CASSRPQSNYGYTF
j_call: TRBJ1-2; v_call: TRBV6-6; cdr3_aa: CASSYGRAGYGYTF
j_call: TRBJ2-1; v_call: TRBV7-9; cdr3_aa: CASSMLAGSYNEQFF
j_call: TRBJ1-5; v_call: TRBV19; cdr3_aa: CASSSRVFPNQPQHF
j_call: TRBJ1-4; v_call: TRBV7-9; cdr3_aa: CASSLVGAREF
j_call: TRBJ2-7; v_call: TRBV29-1; cdr3_aa: CSVDSGQGAREQYF
j_call: TRBJ2-3; v_call: TRBV10-2; cdr3_aa: CASSEWRSGTDTQYF
j_call: TRBJ1-2; v_call: TRBV7-8; cdr3_aa: CASSLDLAGGNGYTF
j_call: TRBJ1-2; v_call: TRBV28; cdr3_aa: CASRNQYGTTGQNYGYTF
j_call: TRBJ2-7; v_call: TRBV6-5; cdr3_aa: CASSYSYPSYEQYF
j_call: TRBJ2-3; v_call: TRBV6-6; cdr3_aa: CASNPTGENTQYF
j_call: TRBJ1-2; v_call: TRBV11-2; cdr3_aa: CASSLDPRGYGYTF
j_call: TRBJ2-1; v_call: TRBV14; cdr3_aa: CASSQLRAGEQFF
j_call: TRBJ2-5; v_call: TRBV19; cdr3_aa: CASSVDREETQYF
j_call: TRBJ1-2; v_call: TRBV5-1; cdr3_aa: CASSLSRGDGGYTF
j_call: TRBJ2-1; v_call: TRBV7-9; cdr3_aa: CAGREGAAEQFF
j_call: TRBJ2-1; v_call: TRBV9; cdr3_aa: CASSVGLAEYNEQFF
j_call: TRBJ2-7; v_call: TRBV27; cdr3_aa: CASRLGAVYEQYF
j_call: TRBJ2-7; v_call: TRBV7-6; cdr3_aa: CASSPTENYEQYF
j_call: TRBJ2-7; v_call: TRBV10-2; cdr3_aa: CASRGLADDYEQYF
j_call: TRBJ2-1; v_call: TRBV4-1; cdr3_aa: CASSQDLGGSDEQFF
j_call: TRBJ2-7; v_call: TRBV9; cdr3_aa: CASSPPLGDRTEQYF
j_call: TRBJ1-1; v_call: TRBV28; cdr3_aa: CASSYRGRFTEAFF
j_call: TRBJ1-1; v_call: TRBV5-8; cdr3_aa: CASSLVINTEAFF
j_call: TRBJ2-7; v_call: TRBV11-2; cdr3_aa: CASSFGLGYEQYF
j_call: TRBJ2-2; v_call: TRBV19; cdr3_aa: CASSIDVERDELFF
j_call: TRBJ1-5; v_call: TRBV7-9; cdr3_aa: CASSGPTNQPQHF
j_call: TRBJ2-1; v_call: TRBV29-1; cdr3_aa: CSVVGGRVSYNEQFF
j_call: TRBJ2-7; v_call: TRBV5-6; cdr3_aa: CASSLGVIVGAVPYEQYF
j_call: TRBJ2-7; v_call: TRBV27; cdr3_aa: CASSFAQGYEQYF
j_call: TRBJ2-7; v_call: TRBV5-4; cdr3_aa: CASSLILDHEQYF
j_call: TRBJ1-1; v_call: TRBV5-1; cdr3_aa: CASSPTGDTEAFF
j_call: TRBJ2-1; v_call: TRBV6-6; cdr3_aa: CASSSSGGAYNEQFF